The entry that follows covers one T cell receptor (beta chain) sequence. This clonotype showed up many times. Its antigen specificity is not known. Base qualities are not recorded, but no much larger clone differs from it by a single base. Stable Graves' hyperthyroidism was defined as the absence of progression to ophthalmopathy over 18 months of follow-up. The hyperthyroidism patients were between 18 and 65 years old and newly diagnosed, with a disease duration of less than 2 months. The study excluded patients with uncontrolled infections, other autoimmune diseases, pregnancy or lactation. Diagnoses were based on clinical symptoms, serum thyroxine and TRAb, thyroid ultrasound and orbital computed tomography. PBMCs were separated from around 9.1 ml of fresh peripheral blood using Ficoll-Paque density gradient centrifugation. Trizol reagent was used to extract total RNA, and RNA quality was then checked on an Agilent 2100 Bioanalyzer.

This sample is part of a study of T cells in Graves' hyperthyroidism and ophthalmopathy (dated by TCRdb to the late 2010s). Turning to the overall study: Peripheral blood was collected at initial diagnosis, before any treatment. To identify TCR V-J signatures that set the groups apart, the researchers used a discovery cohort of about a hundred patients, made up of roughly 45 with Graves' ophthalmopathy and 57 with stable Graves' hyperthyroidism. An independent validation cohort of around 19 hyperthyroidism patients and roughly 16 patients who later progressed to ophthalmopathy tested prospective prediction of ophthalmopathy. The 100 or so discovery patients were divided at random into training and test sets in a 7:3 ratio. In about 6 Graves' hyperthyroidism patients, the study also compared T-cell repertoires from thyroid tissue with T-cell repertoires from blood. After sampling, hyperthyroidism patients received methimazole starting at 30 mg daily, and ophthalmopathy patients received high-dose intravenous methylprednisolone. The paper reports TCR Vbeta CDR3 sequencing of roughly 140 peripheral blood samples: around 41 ophthalmopathy, some 80 hyperthyroidism and about 17 progressor patients. General study outcomes and caveats: No statistical method was used to set the sample size in advance, and investigators knew the group allocation. Most expanded thyroid clonotypes (frequency above 0.001) were also found in blood, which suggests that blood repertoires may mirror thyroid immune responses. During validation, the model predicted progression to ophthalmopathy a median of around 7 months ahead of onset, with around 70% sensitivity and about 72% specificity. Ophthalmopathy was separated from stable hyperthyroidism by a 13 V-J signature model, with approximately 89% sensitivity and about 81% specificity obtained in cross-validation and 80%/75% obtained in testing.

V is pared back by 5 bases and J by 0 bases, with 17 bases lying between the germline termini. The CDR3 starts with the cysteine, ends with the phenylalanine, and has 16 residues. This entry keeps only the CDR3 DNA: 48 bases, framed from base 1. CDR1 and CDR2 were assigned from the germline V gene as MNHNS and SASEGT. The TCR beta CDR3 regions were amplified from RNA transcripts. For the first round of RT-PCR on the TCR CDR3, the HTBI primer set was used together with the Qiagen OneStep RT-PCR kit. Libraries were constructed in a second round of multiplex PCR, after which size selection and purification were carried out. Sequencing of the libraries was done on an Illumina HiSeq2000 using paired-end 100 bp reads. Regarding the original processing steps: SOAPnuke was used to process the raw data, removing reads that contained adapters or uncalled bases, had a mean Phred below 15, or lacked an exact match to the constant primer or identifier. High-quality paired reads were merged using COPE v1.2.5, and each unique nucleotide sequence was defined as a clonotype. MiTCR v1.1 was used to align the clonotypes against IMGT TRBV, TRBD and TRBJ reference segments. Analysis was restricted to V-J combinations with a frequency above 0.0001, which covered about 99% of repertoires. The TCS score was defined as the ratio of F50 (clonal expansion) to E x V (chaos), calculated using BLOSUM62-based TCRdist between CDR3 peptides within each V-J. Welch's t-statistics and random forest reduced around 550 V-J features to 13, which were used in a naive Bayes classifier (R e1071). TCRdb reprocessing: public reads trimmed at Q25 with fastp, clones called with MiXCR, in-frame beta chains kept. All rows with the same CDR3 protein become a single entry with the most common DNA and genes. What appears here as the V and J calls and clone size reflects TCRdb's work, not the paper's. Recorded for this sample are about 400,000 distinct CDR3 sequences; 15% to 19% of them occurred a single time. The ten largest clones capture approximately 7.5% of the sample.

The receptor's source is a woman between 18 and 30 years old with Graves' hyperthyroidism. The V gene is TRBV6-1 and the J gene is TRBJ2-7; the D gene is possibly TRBD1, with 6 bases matching. The sequenced sample consisted of blood. The CDR3 region: CASSYASDRSSYEQYF. The DNA reads TGTGCCAGCAGTTACGCTTCGGACAGAAGCTCCTACGAGCAGTACTTC.